This paragraph covers one TCR beta chain sequence. Its cognate antigen has yet to be identified. No qualities accompany the bases; no much larger clone lies one base away. CDR1 MGHRA and CDR2 YSYEKL are derived from the germline V gene. V is trimmed back by 4 bases and J by 0 bases, and the junction contains 11 bases that no gene match accounts for. Reading from cysteine to phenylalanine, the CDR3 counts 17 amino acids. CDR3 DNA only is kept here, 51 bases in frame from base 1. The data are from a study of beta chain features in type 1 diabetes (dated by TCRdb to 2016 to 2018). About the full investigation: Mean age, gender distribution, total cell number and subset yield did not differ between patients and healthy donors. A total of approximately 110,000,000 sorted cells were examined across all samples, and a strong correlation was observed between cell number per subset and RNA yield. In the study, recently diagnosed type 1 diabetes patients and matched healthy donors were compared on the TCRB repertoires of their sorted circulating CD4+ T cell subsets. Regulatory and stem cell-like memory subsets were obtained from only 8 patients and about eight healthy donors, while naive and central memory subsets were obtained from all 30 or so donors. Overall results and qualifications from the work: Shorter templates might have been favored by PCR, but patient and control samples were amplified and corrected together, so both groups would have been affected equally by any skew. Naive, central memory and regulatory TCRB repertoires appeared to be more alike among patients than among healthy donors. Because the HLA sub-analyses included only small numbers of individuals, any influence of HLA type on TCRB rearrangement was left unresolved. Fewer insertions and more nucleotide deletions at VDJ recombination sites were observed in patients with type 1 diabetes, implying thymic rearrangement abnormalities. Because cDNA rather than genomic DNA was sequenced, highly expressing activated cells could have been over-represented, although no difference in activation and CD3 levels was found between groups. A moderate but significant shortening of TCRB CDR3 length was observed in type 1 diabetes patients in all four CD4+ subsets.

The High Capacity cDNA Reverse Transcription Kit was used to reverse transcribe all of the isolated RNA, meaning that expressed TCRB transcripts were what got sequenced. Deep immunoSEQ sequencing was performed on naive, central memory and regulatory T cell samples, with an average of approximately 4 million total reads per sample. Sorted cells were lysed in RLT buffer and RNA was extracted with DNase-treated RNeasy Micro or Mini kits, depending on cell number. Each cell subset was processed separately to prevent cross-contamination, with patient and healthy donor samples processed together. TCRB sequences were amplified from cDNA with the immunoSEQ multiplex PCR, producing 87-bp fragments spanning the CDR3 region. Amplicons were sequenced on the Illumina HiSeq platform. As for the original processing: Synthetic template baselines were used to correct PCR bias computationally, reads within Hamming distance 2 were collapsed, and singletons that could not be merged were discarded. By aligning reads against IMGT, V, D and J genes, CDR3 length, and insertions or deletions at six rearrangement sites were assigned. Within each subset, clonotype counts were normalized to the number of sorted cells before true diversity and Gini coefficients were calculated with the tcR R package. The overlap coefficient, calculated on TCRB nucleotide sequences, was used to quantify repertoire sharing. Out-of-frame TCRB sequences from naive cells were analyzed to stand in for the pre-selection repertoire. TCRdb retrieved this table from immuneACCESS and kept in-frame rearrangements only. Not all clones are present; in checked studies, unresolved V genes account for under half, and no reason is known for the remainder. The V and J calls and clone size are taken from that table; D and trimming were inferred from the DNA. The table for this sample lists under 950,000 clones; roughly 17% of them were counted only once. The ten most abundant clones make up 0.02% to 0.025% of the sample.

A single peripheral blood draw of around 120 mL on average was collected from each donor into heparinised tubes. Using a panel that included CD45RO, CCR7, CD25, CD127, CD95 and CD27, naive, central memory, regulatory and stem cell-like memory CD4+ T cells were sorted on a BD FACSAria II. A purity above 95% was achieved for all sorted populations. PBMCs were separated immediately by Lymphoprep density gradient centrifugation and were stained directly, without being cultured. To minimize batch effects, samples were stained and sorted in pairs, one healthy donor with one patient per experiment. This receptor was obtained from a young woman in good health. The specimen was naive CD4+ T cells from blood. In light of the paper, this sample's cell subset or site label describes: true naive CD4+ T cells. The chain is made from TRBV4-1 and TRBJ1-1; 7 of the junction bases match TRBD1. The CDR3 in this case is CASSPPYRGGLNTEAFF. The DNA reads as follows: TGCGCCAGCAGCCCGCCCTACAGGGGAGGGCTGAACACTGAAGCTTTCTTT.